The 22 T cell receptor beta chains reported below all come from one sample, sequenced in a study of blood T cell repertoires in COVID-19. Here immunoSEQ multiplex PCR was the method, and the copy in TCRdb shows in-frame clones only, minus some. Here the sample spans 200,000 to 250,000 clones, around nine tenths being singletons. The sequencing sample was made of peripheral blood. These receptors all stem from a woman between 65 and 79 years old with active or convalescent COVID-19.

This sequence joins TRBV9 and TRBJ1-6; D remains unclear. The CDR3 is made up of 14 amino acids. The germline V gene has CDR1 SGDLS and CDR2 YYNGEE. Trimming removed 3 bases from V and 10 bases from J, with 14 bases in between. The CDR3 loop reads CASSAQVKGSPLHF. The CDR3 DNA follows: TGTGCCAGCAGCGCCCAGGTGAAAGGATCACCCCTCCACTTT.

The rearrangement uses TRBV9 and TRBJ1-1; D unclear. The CDR3 totals 15 residues. The V gene's germline CDR1 is SGDLS and CDR2 YYNGEE. Trimming shortened V by 0 bases and J by 3 bases, and 12 bases separated the two germline ends. The CDR3 bases are TGTGCCAGCAGCGTAGCGGCAAATAGCTACACTGAAGCTTTCTTT. This sequence encodes CASSVAANSYTEAFF.

The chain is built from TRBV7-9 and TRBJ1-4; a possible D gene is TRBD1 (6 bases). V was pared by 6 bases and J by 5 bases, with 16 bases between. The CDR3 runs to 15 residues. Germline V CDR1 and CDR2: SEHNR, FQNEAQ (reference sequence). The CDR3 is CASSFGGAENEKLFF. The CDR3 DNA is TGTGCCAGCAGTTTTGGGGGGGCTGAGAATGAAAAACTGTTTTTT.

The V and J genes are TRBV10-2 and TRBJ1-4; 7 bases line up with TRBD1. CDR3 length: 14 amino acids. V dropped 9 bases and J dropped 7; count of bases not matched to a gene: 11. Germline V CDR1 and CDR2: WSHSY, SAAADI. Here the CDR3 reads CASGTAFGPEKLFF. In DNA form, the CDR3 reads TGCGCCAGTGGGACAGCGTTTGGCCCTGAAAAACTGTTTTTT.

This chain joins TRBV12-5 and TRBJ1-4; 7 bases match TRBD1. The CDR3 spans 19 residues. Looked up from germline, CDR1 is LGHNT and CDR2 is FRNRAP. J gave up 0 bases and V 4 bases, and 14 bases lay outside the gene matches. CDR3 DNA sequence: TGTGCTAGTGGTTACATACGACAGGGCCAATCAGCAACTAATGAAAAACTGTTTTTT. Protein: CASGYIRQGQSATNEKLFF.

V usage is TRBV5-4 and J usage is TRBJ2-2; D call uncertain. Germline V gene sequence: CDR1 SGHNT, CDR2 YYREEE (reference sequence). Trimming left V 1 base short and J 1 base short, with 8 bases between. CDR3 length: 15 amino acids. CDR3 protein: CASSLYSGNTGELFF. The CDR3 region has the DNA TGTGCCAGCAGCTTGTATTCGGGGAACACCGGGGAGCTGTTTTTT.

This clone was counted between two and nine times. The chain links TRBV24-1 to TRBJ1-2; D is uncertain. The V gene's germline CDR1 is KGHDR and CDR2 SFDVKD. The germline V and J ends were trimmed by 4 bases and 0 bases, with 14 bases remaining between them. This CDR3 comprises 16 residues. CDR3 residues: CATSDSRPTTNYGYTF. The CDR3 DNA reads as TGTGCCACCAGTGACTCACGGCCCACTACTAACTATGGCTACACCTTC.

This sequence joins TRBV27 and TRBJ1-1, with D unclear. Looked up from germline, CDR1 is MNHEY and CDR2 is SMNVEV (reference sequence). Trimming pared 10 bases from V and 5 bases from J, leaving 17 bases between. The CDR3 is made up of 13 amino acids. The CDR3 DNA is TGTGCCACCCGCCAGGTGAGACGGACTGAAGCTTTCTTT. Protein sequence: CATRQVRRTEAFF.

The rearrangement links TRBV5-6 to TRBJ2-1; TRBD2 matches 10 bases. The CDR3 runs 16 residues. Germline V gives CDR1 SGHDT, CDR2 YYEEEE. J lost 7 bases, V lost 4 bases, and 11 bases had no gene match. CDR3 bases: TGTGCCAGCAGCCATATCCTAGCGGGGGATATGAATGAGCAGTTCTTC. It is translated as CASSHILAGDMNEQFF.

Concerning this clone itself: This CDR3 is also generated by other DNA sequences in the sample. The chain has TRBV5-6 and TRBJ1-5; D is undetermined. The CDR3 runs to 12 residues. Germline loops: CDR1 SGHDT, CDR2 YYEEEE. With 1 base removed from V and 6 bases from J, the gap between germline ends came to 5 bases. DNA of the CDR3: TGTGCCAGCAGCTTGTCGGGTCAGCCCCAGCATTTT. The encoded protein is CASSLSGQPQHF. Drawing the rest from reference TRBV5-6 and TRBJ1-5, the complete variable domain is DAGVTQSPTHLIKTRGQQVTLRCSPKSGHDTVSWYQQALGQGPQFIFQYYEEEERQRGNFPDRFSGHQFPNYSSELNVNALLLGDSALYLCASSLSGQPQHFGDGTRLSIL.

This rearrangement joins TRBV6-6 to TRBJ1-5; D gene ambiguous. Germline values: CDR1 MNHNY, CDR2 SVGAGI (reference sequence). V lost 7 bases to trimming and J lost 3 bases, with 19 bases between them. This CDR3 is built from 16 residues. CDR3 DNA: TGTGCCAGCACCCCAGAGGCAGCAGAGAACAATCAGCCCCAGCATTTT. Residues: CASTPEAAENNQPQHF.

The J gene is TRBJ1-3, the V gene TRBV18; the D gene is possibly TRBD1 (5 bases). V shed 3 bases and J shed 5 bases, with 14 bases lying between them. The germline gives CDR1 KGHSH, CDR2 LQKENI. CDR3 length: 15 amino acids. The CDR3 region is CASSPNSGHRNTIYF. CDR3 bases: TGTGCCAGCTCACCGAATTCAGGACATAGAAACACCATATATTTT.

V gene TRBV5-1 combines with J gene TRBJ1-2; TRBD1 agrees at 8 bases. CDR3 length equals 14 residues. The V and J ends lost 4 bases and 5 bases, in that order; junction bases with no gene match: 7. Germline lookup yields CDR1 SGHRS and CDR2 YFSETQ. CDR3 in DNA: TGCGCCAGCAGCCCTGGACAGGGAATATATGGCTACACCTTC. Translated, it gives CASSPGQGIYGYTF.

This chain connects TRBV4-3 to TRBJ2-4, with TRBD2 matching 7 bases. This CDR3 comprises 19 residues. Trimming took 0 bases from V and 2 from J; bases not matched to a gene: 13. Germline CDR1 is LGHNA and CDR2 is YSLEER. DNA of the CDR3: TGCGCCAGCAGCCAAGATGGGGGAGGGCTCCTCCTAACCAAAAACATTCAGTACTTC. Amino acid sequence: CASSQDGGGLLLTKNIQYF.

This clone was detected only a few times. The chain couples TRBV7-2 to TRBJ2-5; weak D call: TRBD2 (5 bases). V was trimmed by 2 bases and J by 5 bases, leaving 15 bases between them. The germline gives CDR1 SGHTA, CDR2 FQGNSA. The CDR3 is 15 residues long. The CDR3 bases are TGTGCCAGCAGCTTAACAAGCCTTCCGGGGGAGACCCAGTACTTC. Its protein is CASSLTSLPGETQYF.

The rearrangement uses TRBV28 and TRBJ1-2; TRBD1 is a possible D gene (6 bases). Germline assignment: CDR1 MDHEN and CDR2 SYDVKM. The CDR3 runs to 11 residues. Trimming stripped 7 bases from V and 4 bases from J, with 7 bases between. This CDR3 is CASTRGYGYTF. Here the CDR3 DNA reads TGTGCCAGCACCAGGGGCTATGGCTACACCTTC.

This clone occurred once. The chain joins TRBV5-8 to TRBJ1-2; D not resolved. Germline values: CDR1 SGHTS, CDR2 YDEGEE. The CDR3 spans 12 residues. With 7 bases removed from V and 7 bases from J, the gap between germline ends came to 14 bases. CDR3 nucleotide sequence: TGTGCCAGCCCGAGGGTAGCGTCTGGCTACACCTTC. Protein product: CASPRVASGYTF.

The chain employs TRBV5-1 and TRBJ1-4, with TRBD1 matching over 10 bases. CDR3 length: 17 amino acids. Germline V gives CDR1 SGHRS, CDR2 YFSETQ. The V gene end was trimmed by 2 bases and the J gene end by 5 bases; junction bases not matched to a gene: 9. The CDR3 sequence: CASSLSPGQGRNEKLFF. CDR3 sequence (DNA): TGCGCCAGCAGCTTATCCCCGGGACAGGGGCGGAATGAAAAACTGTTTTTT.

The V call is TRBV27, the J call TRBJ1-1; tentatively, D is TRBD1 (6 bases). The germline V gene has CDR1 MNHEY and CDR2 SMNVEV (reference sequence). V shed 3 bases and J shed 0 bases, with 11 bases lying between them. The CDR3 covers 15 residues. CDR3: CASSLRTAMNTEAFF. The CDR3 nucleotides read TGTGCCAGCAGTTTGAGGACAGCCATGAACACTGAAGCTTTCTTT.

The rearrangement uses TRBV5-8 and TRBJ2-7; a possible D gene is TRBD2 (6 bases). CDR1 is SGHTS and CDR2 is YDEGEE in the germline V gene. Trimming cost V 0 bases and J 2 bases, with 9 bases left between them. The CDR3 is 14 residues long. The CDR3 nucleotides read TGTGCCAGCAGCTTGGACGGGGGACCCTACGAGCAGTACTTC. It is translated as CASSLDGGPYEQYF. The full variable domain, its missing parts supplied by reference TRBV5-8 and TRBJ2-7, is EAGVTQSPTHLIKTRGQQATLRCSPISGHTSVYWYQQALGLGLQFLLWYDEGEERNRGNFPPRFSGRQFPNYSSELNVNALELEDSALYLCASSLDGGPYEQYFGPGTRLTVT.

The rearrangement joins TRBV19 to TRBJ2-2, with D possibly being TRBD1 (5 bases). V shed 6 bases and J shed 1 base, with 15 bases lying between them. Germline V gene sequence: CDR1 LNHDA, CDR2 SQIVND (reference sequence). CDR3 length: 16 residues. The CDR3 region is CASSPRTSWNTGELFF. CDR3 in DNA: TGTGCCAGTAGCCCAAGGACATCGTGGAACACCGGGGAGCTGTTTTTT.

This clone was observed a few times. The chain is built from TRBV7-7 and TRBJ1-1; D call uncertain. The length of the CDR3 is 13 residues. Germline CDR1 SSHAT, CDR2 FNYEAQ (reference sequence). Trimming cost V 1 base and J 1 base, with 4 bases left between them. The CDR3: CASSLGENTEAFF. The CDR3 DNA sequence: TGTGCCAGCAGCTTAGGAGAGAACACTGAAGCTTTCTTT. Looking up the rest from reference TRBV7-7 and TRBJ1-1 gives the full variable domain: GAGVSQSPRYKVTKRGQDVTLRCDPISSHATLYWYQQALGQGPEFLTYFNYEAQPDKSGLPSDRFSAERPEGSISTLTIQRTEQRDSAMYRCASSLGENTEAFFGQGTRLTVV.